The rows below give T cell receptor beta chains drawn from one sample of a study of OX40 agonist ivuxolimab in advanced cancers. Data came from immunoSEQ multiplex PCR; TCRdb stores just in-frame clones and leaves some out. The table records 74,000 or so clones, around 93% of them present only once. The source material was CD4+ or CD8+ T cells sorted from blood, sampled in a trial of the OX40 agonist ivuxolimab. Receptors were obtained from an adult with an advanced solid tumor such as melanoma, head and neck, liver or kidney cancer. The CDR3 runs from the conserved cysteine through the conserved F or W. A D gene is named only where the DNA matches it firmly. Clone size appears in some rows only: once, few, many, or a class for an expanded clone.

D gene: TRBD1; J gene: TRBJ1-2; CDR3 length: 14; V gene: TRBV2; clone size: -; CDR3 protein: CATPLVQGAFGYTF; CDR3 DNA: TGTGCCACCCCACTTGTCCAGGGGGCATTTGGCTACACCTTC
D gene: -; J gene: TRBJ2-1; CDR3 length: 14; V gene: TRBV2; clone size: -; CDR3 protein: CASSMGVSYNEQFF; CDR3 DNA: TGTGCCAGCAGTATGGGGGTCTCCTACAATGAGCAGTTCTTC
D gene: -; J gene: TRBJ1-5; CDR3 length: 15; V gene: TRBV7-2; clone size: -; CDR3 protein: CASSLGGGINQPQHF; CDR3 DNA: TGTGCCAGCAGCTTAGGAGGGGGGATTAATCAGCCCCAGCATTTT
D gene: -; J gene: TRBJ2-7; CDR3 length: 13; V gene: TRBV29-1; clone size: -; CDR3 protein: CSVISSVDYEQYF; CDR3 DNA: TGCAGCGTTATTTCCTCGGTGGACTACGAGCAGTACTTC
D gene: -; J gene: TRBJ1-1; CDR3 length: 15; V gene: TRBV7-8; clone size: -; CDR3 protein: CASSLYVTGNTEAFF; CDR3 DNA: TGTGCCAGCAGCTTATATGTGACAGGGAACACTGAAGCTTTCTTT
D gene: -; J gene: TRBJ2-7; CDR3 length: 13; V gene: TRBV6-5; clone size: -; CDR3 protein: CASRPHPLYEQYF; CDR3 DNA: TGTGCCAGCCGCCCCCACCCCCTCTACGAGCAGTACTTC
D gene: -; J gene: TRBJ1-2; CDR3 length: 12; V gene: TRBV7-6; clone size: -; CDR3 protein: CASSLVGEGYTF; CDR3 DNA: TGTGCCAGCAGCTTAGTGGGGGAGGGCTACACCTTC
D gene: -; J gene: TRBJ1-5; CDR3 length: 14; V gene: TRBV7-9; clone size: -; CDR3 protein: CASSLGGLNQPQHF; CDR3 DNA: TGTGCCAGCAGCTTAGGGGGGTTGAATCAGCCCCAGCATTTT
D gene: -; J gene: TRBJ1-3; CDR3 length: 15; V gene: TRBV7-2; clone size: -; CDR3 protein: CASSDIQGEGNTIYF; CDR3 DNA: TGTGCCAGCAGCGATATACAGGGTGAAGGAAACACCATATATTTT
D gene: TRBD1; J gene: TRBJ1-4; CDR3 length: 15; V gene: TRBV9; clone size: -; CDR3 protein: CASSVSDRGGEKLFF; CDR3 DNA: TGTGCCAGCAGCGTATCAGACAGGGGAGGTGAAAAACTGTTTTTT
D gene: TRBD1; J gene: TRBJ2-6; CDR3 length: 16; V gene: TRBV2; clone size: -; CDR3 protein: CASSGTGPSGANVLTF; CDR3 DNA: TGTGCCAGCAGTGGGACAGGGCCCTCTGGGGCCAACGTCCTGACTTTC
D gene: -; J gene: TRBJ2-7; CDR3 length: 15; V gene: TRBV11-2; clone size: -; CDR3 protein: CASSLESGASYEQYF; CDR3 DNA: TGTGCCAGCAGCTTAGAGTCGGGGGCATCCTACGAGCAGTACTTC
D gene: TRBD2; J gene: TRBJ2-7; CDR3 length: 16; V gene: TRBV7-6; clone size: -; CDR3 protein: CASSLAGLAGGYEQYF; CDR3 DNA: TGTGCCAGCAGCTTAGCGGGGCTAGCGGGGGGCTACGAGCAGTACTTC
D gene: -; J gene: TRBJ2-1; CDR3 length: 14; V gene: TRBV6-6; clone size: -; CDR3 protein: CASSYSIDLGEQFF; CDR3 DNA: TGTGCCAGCAGTTACTCGATTGATCTGGGTGAGCAGTTCTTC
D gene: TRBD2; J gene: TRBJ2-7; CDR3 length: 15; V gene: TRBV9; clone size: -; CDR3 protein: CASSPLGRAGYEQYF; CDR3 DNA: TGTGCCAGCAGCCCCCTCGGGAGGGCGGGCTACGAGCAGTACTTC
D gene: -; J gene: TRBJ1-1; CDR3 length: 15; V gene: TRBV4-1; clone size: -; CDR3 protein: CASSQVPDRHTEAFF; CDR3 DNA: TGCGCCAGCAGCCAAGTCCCGGACAGACACACTGAAGCTTTCTTT
D gene: TRBD2; J gene: TRBJ2-1; CDR3 length: 17; V gene: TRBV9; clone size: -; CDR3 protein: CASSEGRGRLAGNEQFF; CDR3 DNA: TGTGCCAGCAGCGAGGGGAGGGGCAGACTAGCGGGAAATGAGCAGTTCTTC
D gene: -; J gene: TRBJ2-1; CDR3 length: 16; V gene: TRBV28; clone size: -; CDR3 protein: CASSLPSGPPYDEQFF; CDR3 DNA: TGTGCCAGCAGTCTCCCCTCAGGGCCCCCCTATGATGAGCAGTTCTTC
D gene: -; J gene: TRBJ2-7; CDR3 length: 11; V gene: TRBV29-1; clone size: -; CDR3 protein: CSVSDNYEQYF; CDR3 DNA: TGCAGCGTTTCCGACAACTACGAGCAGTACTTC
D gene: -; J gene: TRBJ1-2; CDR3 length: 16; V gene: TRBV10-3; clone size: -; CDR3 protein: CAISGTPGRPDYGYTF; CDR3 DNA: TGTGCCATCAGTGGTACCCCAGGGCGGCCCGACTATGGCTACACCTTC
D gene: -; J gene: TRBJ2-7; CDR3 length: 15; V gene: TRBV7-2; clone size: -; CDR3 protein: CASSSTPRGVYEQYF; CDR3 DNA: TGTGCCAGCAGCTCCACCCCAAGGGGGGTCTACGAGCAGTACTTC
D gene: -; J gene: TRBJ1-2; CDR3 length: 13; V gene: TRBV6-5; clone size: -; CDR3 protein: CASSYLQGGDYTF; CDR3 DNA: TGTGCCAGCAGTTACTTACAGGGAGGGGACTACACCTTC
D gene: TRBD2; J gene: TRBJ2-2; CDR3 length: 14; V gene: TRBV9; clone size: -; CDR3 protein: CASRQGGITGELFF; CDR3 DNA: TGTGCCAGCAGGCAGGGAGGGATCACCGGGGAGCTGTTTTTT
D gene: -; J gene: TRBJ1-1; CDR3 length: 13; V gene: TRBV10-2; clone size: -; CDR3 protein: CASSETRNTEAFF; CDR3 DNA: TGCGCCAGCAGTGAGACCCGGAACACTGAAGCTTTCTTT
D gene: TRBD1; J gene: TRBJ2-7; CDR3 length: 13; V gene: TRBV19; clone size: -; CDR3 protein: CASSLGQGYEQYF; CDR3 DNA: TGTGCCAGTAGCTTAGGACAGGGCTACGAGCAGTACTTC
D gene: -; J gene: TRBJ1-1; CDR3 length: 12; V gene: TRBV11-2; clone size: -; CDR3 protein: CASSWGGPEAFF; CDR3 DNA: TGTGCCAGCAGCTGGGGAGGACCTGAAGCTTTCTTT
D gene: TRBD1; J gene: TRBJ1-1; CDR3 length: 17; V gene: TRBV2; clone size: -; CDR3 protein: CASSFAGTGYGNTEAFF; CDR3 DNA: TGTGCCAGCAGTTTCGCCGGGACAGGGTACGGGAACACTGAAGCTTTCTTT
D gene: -; J gene: TRBJ1-1; CDR3 length: 14; V gene: TRBV4-1; clone size: -; CDR3 protein: CASSQEGGNTEAFF; CDR3 DNA: TGCGCCAGCAGCCAAGAGGGGGGCAACACTGAAGCTTTCTTT
D gene: -; J gene: TRBJ1-2; CDR3 length: 13; V gene: TRBV27; clone size: -; CDR3 protein: CASSLGGGHGYTF; CDR3 DNA: TGTGCCAGCAGTTTAGGGGGCGGGCATGGCTACACCTTC
D gene: -; J gene: TRBJ2-1; CDR3 length: 14; V gene: TRBV27; clone size: few; CDR3 protein: CASSGPSSYNEQFF; CDR3 DNA: TGTGCCAGCAGTGGGCCGAGCTCCTACAATGAGCAGTTCTTC
D gene: -; J gene: TRBJ2-7; CDR3 length: 12; V gene: TRBV4-1; clone size: -; CDR3 protein: CASSQDSYEQYF; CDR3 DNA: TGCGCCAGCAGCCAAGACTCCTACGAGCAGTACTTC
D gene: -; J gene: TRBJ2-1; CDR3 length: 14; V gene: TRBV7-3; clone size: -; CDR3 protein: CASSLGGSYNEQFF; CDR3 DNA: TGTGCCAGCAGCTTAGGGGGCTCCTACAATGAGCAGTTCTTC
D gene: -; J gene: TRBJ2-7; CDR3 length: 16; V gene: TRBV25-1; clone size: -; CDR3 protein: CASSVKFGRLSYEQYF; CDR3 DNA: TGTGCCAGCAGCGTGAAATTCGGCAGACTATCTTACGAGCAGTACTTC
D gene: -; J gene: TRBJ2-7; CDR3 length: 13; V gene: TRBV4-1; clone size: -; CDR3 protein: CASSPKGVDEQYF; CDR3 DNA: TGCGCCAGCAGCCCGAAAGGGGTCGACGAGCAGTACTTC
D gene: -; J gene: TRBJ2-6; CDR3 length: 13; V gene: TRBV27; clone size: -; CDR3 protein: CASSMGGANVLTF; CDR3 DNA: TGTGCCAGCAGTATGGGGGGGGCCAACGTCCTGACTTTC
D gene: -; J gene: TRBJ1-1; CDR3 length: 14; V gene: TRBV4-3; clone size: -; CDR3 protein: CASSQGDLSTEAFF; CDR3 DNA: TGCGCCAGCAGCCAAGGGGACCTAAGCACTGAAGCTTTCTTT
D gene: -; J gene: TRBJ2-5; CDR3 length: 15; V gene: TRBV4-1; clone size: -; CDR3 protein: CASSQDPGSRETQYF; CDR3 DNA: TGCGCCAGCAGCCAAGATCCGGGGTCTCGGGAGACCCAGTACTTC
D gene: -; J gene: TRBJ2-5; CDR3 length: 15; V gene: TRBV9; clone size: once; CDR3 protein: CASSVGRAVQETQYF; CDR3 DNA: TGTGCCAGCAGCGTCGGTCGGGCAGTACAAGAGACCCAGTACTTC
D gene: TRBD2; J gene: TRBJ2-7; CDR3 length: 17; V gene: TRBV4-1; clone size: -; CDR3 protein: CASSPGLAGGYSYEQYF; CDR3 DNA: TGCGCCAGCAGCCCCGGACTAGCGGGGGGCTATAGCTACGAGCAGTACTTC
D gene: TRBD1; J gene: TRBJ1-2; CDR3 length: 17; V gene: TRBV2; clone size: -; CDR3 protein: CASSVIWTGGNNYGYTF; CDR3 DNA: TGTGCCAGCAGCGTAATTTGGACAGGGGGCAATAACTATGGCTACACCTTC
D gene: TRBD2; J gene: TRBJ2-1; CDR3 length: 17; V gene: TRBV5-4; clone size: -; CDR3 protein: CASSSRLAGPTYNEQFF; CDR3 DNA: TGTGCCAGCAGTTCGAGACTAGCGGGTCCGACCTACAATGAGCAGTTCTTC
D gene: -; J gene: TRBJ1-1; CDR3 length: 14; V gene: TRBV19; clone size: -; CDR3 protein: CASSDPQGGTEAFF; CDR3 DNA: TGTGCCAGTAGTGACCCACAGGGCGGTACTGAAGCTTTCTTT
D gene: -; J gene: TRBJ2-7; CDR3 length: 14; V gene: TRBV21-1; clone size: -; CDR3 protein: CASSKGDRAHEQYF; CDR3 DNA: TGTGCCAGCAGCAAAGGGGACAGGGCCCACGAGCAGTACTTC
D gene: -; J gene: TRBJ1-4; CDR3 length: 14; V gene: TRBV19; clone size: -; CDR3 protein: CASRWTVTNEKLFF; CDR3 DNA: TGTGCCAGTAGATGGACAGTTACTAATGAAAAACTGTTTTTT
D gene: -; J gene: TRBJ1-4; CDR3 length: 15; V gene: TRBV7-2; clone size: -; CDR3 protein: CASSLGTGFNEKLFF; CDR3 DNA: TGTGCCAGCAGCTTAGGCACGGGATTTAATGAAAAACTGTTTTTT
D gene: -; J gene: TRBJ2-7; CDR3 length: 13; V gene: TRBV27; clone size: -; CDR3 protein: CASSYRGAGEQYF; CDR3 DNA: TGTGCCAGCAGTTATCGGGGGGCGGGCGAGCAGTACTTC
D gene: -; J gene: TRBJ1-3; CDR3 length: 15; V gene: TRBV4-1; clone size: -; CDR3 protein: CASSQVTASGNTIYF; CDR3 DNA: TGCGCCAGCAGCCAGGTGACAGCTTCTGGAAACACCATATATTTT
D gene: TRBD2; J gene: TRBJ2-2; CDR3 length: 16; V gene: TRBV5-1; clone size: -; CDR3 protein: CASSLAGLGYTGELFF; CDR3 DNA: TGCGCCAGCAGCTTGGCTGGACTAGGGTACACCGGGGAGCTGTTTTTT
D gene: -; J gene: TRBJ1-5; CDR3 length: 16; V gene: TRBV5-8; clone size: -; CDR3 protein: CASSLGIGGYNQPQHF; CDR3 DNA: TGTGCCAGCAGCTTAGGTATAGGGGGATACAATCAGCCCCAGCATTTT
D gene: -; J gene: TRBJ2-2; CDR3 length: 16; V gene: TRBV25-1; clone size: -; CDR3 protein: CASSESFYWAGGELFF; CDR3 DNA: TGTGCCAGCAGTGAATCTTTCTATTGGGCGGGCGGGGAGCTGTTTTTT
D gene: -; J gene: TRBJ1-6; CDR3 length: 16; V gene: TRBV6-5; clone size: once; CDR3 protein: CASSYGRGLLNSPLHF; CDR3 DNA: TGTGCCAGCAGTTATGGCAGGGGATTGTTGAATTCACCCCTCCACTTT
D gene: -; J gene: TRBJ2-1; CDR3 length: 13; V gene: TRBV28; clone size: -; CDR3 protein: CASSPGRNNEQFF; CDR3 DNA: TGTGCCAGCAGTCCCGGACGGAACAATGAGCAGTTCTTC
D gene: TRBD1; J gene: TRBJ1-2; CDR3 length: 15; V gene: TRBV29-1; clone size: -; CDR3 protein: CSAEPRGYANYGYTF; CDR3 DNA: TGCAGCGCAGAACCCAGGGGGTATGCTAACTATGGCTACACCTTC